Presented here are 20 T cell receptor beta chains from one specimen sequenced in a study of identical twins. TCRdb processed the 5' RACE reads anew with MiXCR; each CDR3 protein has one entry. The sample lists some 560,000 distinct CDR3 sequences, over 8.5% seen once, with around 3.2% in the top ten. The data were also submitted as part of a second study, on yellow fever vaccine responses in identical twins.

The sample taken for sequencing was PBMCs. These receptors all come from a woman between 18 and 30 years old in good health.

The chain couples TRBV6-4 to TRBJ1-2; D gene ambiguous. Trimming left V 3 bases short and J 0 bases short, with 11 bases between. Germline V gives CDR1 MRHNA, CDR2 SNTAGT. The CDR3 covers 15 residues. Written as DNA, the CDR3 is TGTGCCAGCAGTGATGGTGCAGGAACTAACTATGGCTACACCTTC. Residues: CASSDGAGTNYGYTF.

This clonotype was observed a few times. V usage is TRBV28 and J usage is TRBJ2-7; no definite D call. CDR3 length: 15 residues. V dropped 6 bases and J dropped 0 bases, with 15 bases sitting between them. CDR1 MDHEN and CDR2 SYDVKM come from the germline V gene. The CDR3 sequence is CASSSGPTYSYEQYF. CDR3 DNA sequence: TGTGCCAGCAGCTCCGGCCCCACTTACTCCTACGAGCAGTACTTC.

This clonotype was observed a few times. The chain has TRBV27 and TRBJ2-2; a possible D gene is TRBD2 (7 bases). The CDR3 is made up of 13 amino acids. V was shortened by 7 bases and J by 4 bases, with 10 bases between the two germline ends. In germline, CDR1 is MNHEY, CDR2 SMNVEV (reference sequence). In DNA form, the CDR3 reads TGTGCCAGCATGGGAGGGGGCACCGGGGAGCTGTTTTTT. Translation: CASMGGGTGELFF.

This chain links TRBV25-1 with TRBJ2-7, with D unclear. Trimming removed 3 bases at V and 7 bases at J, with 7 bases between. Per the germline V gene, CDR1 is MGHDK and CDR2 is SYGVNS. This CDR3 comprises 11 residues. This CDR3 is CASSEITEQYF. CDR3 sequence (DNA): TGTGCCAGCAGTGAGATAACAGAGCAGTACTTC.

This clonotype was detected many times. The genes are TRBV29-1 and TRBJ2-2, with 8 positions matching TRBD2. V shed 4 bases and J 2 bases; nucleotides not matched to a gene: 3. CDR1 SQVTM and CDR2 ANQGSEA come from the germline V gene. This CDR3 comprises 14 residues. Written as DNA, the CDR3 is TGCAGCGTTGTAGGGACTAGAAACACCGGGGAGCTGTTTTTT. Its protein is CSVVGTRNTGELFF.

The V gene is TRBV11-2, the J gene TRBJ2-7, with TRBD2 identical over 12 bases. Trimming at V came to 0 bases and at J to 3 bases, leaving 9 bases not matched to a gene. CDR1 is SGHAT and CDR2 is FQNNGV in the germline V gene. The CDR3 sequence is 18 residues long. This chain's CDR3 is CASSLDWASGGVNYEQYF. CDR3 DNA sequence: TGTGCCAGCAGCTTAGATTGGGCTAGCGGGGGGGTGAACTACGAGCAGTACTTC.

This chain connects TRBV29-1 to TRBJ2-7, with D possibly being TRBD1 (6 bases). Trimming took off 7 bases at V and 3 bases at J, with 16 bases between the two ends. Germline values: CDR1 SQVTM, CDR2 ANQGSEA. CDR3 size: 13 residues. The CDR3 DNA reads TGCAGCGCAACCGACAGGTCTAACTACGAGCAGTACTTC. It codes for CSATDRSNYEQYF.

This clonotype was seen a single time. The V and J genes are TRBV4-2 and TRBJ2-1, with D tentatively TRBD1 (6 bases). With 4 bases removed from V and 6 bases from J, the gap between germline ends came to 19 bases. The germline CDR1 and CDR2 sequences are LGHNA and YNFKEQ. This CDR3 has 16 residues. The CDR3 sequence: CASSPSERGTINEQFF. The CDR3 region has the DNA TGTGCCAGCAGCCCCAGTGAGAGGGGGACGATCAATGAGCAGTTCTTC.

This clonotype was picked up many times. This chain joins TRBV6-1 and TRBJ2-5; tentatively, D is TRBD2 (6 bases). Germline CDR1 MNHNS, CDR2 SASEGT. Trimming left V 8 bases short and J 3 bases short, with 13 bases between. This CDR3 is built from 13 residues. This CDR3 is CASAGQLKETQYF. CDR3 DNA sequence: TGTGCCAGCGCGGGGCAGCTAAAAGAGACCCAGTACTTC.

The rearrangement links TRBV7-6 to TRBJ2-2, with a weak D call TRBD1 (6 bases). This CDR3 has 17 amino acids. Germline loops: CDR1 SGHVS, CDR2 FNYEAQ. Trimming took 2 bases from V and 7 from J, leaving 20 bases between them. The CDR3: CASSLPGGPGIVGELFF. CDR3 bases: TGTGCCAGCAGCTTACCTGGGGGCCCGGGAATAGTCGGGGAGCTGTTTTTT.

This clonotype was detected many times. The J gene is TRBJ2-7, the V gene TRBV25-1; D gene unclear. V dropped 5 bases and J dropped 7 bases, with 9 bases sitting between them. The germline V gene encodes CDR1 MGHDK and CDR2 SYGVNS. This CDR3 has 11 residues. As DNA, the CDR3 is TGTGCCAGCAGTCAGGCGAGGGAGCAGTACTTC. Amino acids: CASSQAREQYF.

This clonotype appeared a few times. The chain is built from TRBV15 and TRBJ2-7, with 7 nucleotides matching TRBD1. J lost 1 base, V lost 0 bases, and 3 bases had no gene match. Per germline, CDR1 LNHNV and CDR2 YYDKDF (reference sequence). The CDR3 runs to 15 residues. The CDR3 nucleotides are TGTGCCACCAGCAGAGATCTGGACAGGTCCTACGAGCAGTACTTC. This sequence encodes CATSRDLDRSYEQYF.

The chain recombines TRBV24-1 with TRBJ2-1; 11 nucleotides match TRBD1. Germline-derived CDR1 and CDR2 are KGHDR and SFDVKD. The CDR3 totals 16 residues. V shed 2 bases and J 6 bases; nucleotides not matched to a gene: 5. Here the CDR3 DNA reads TGTGCCACCAGTGATTATGGACAGGGGGCTGGCAATGAGCAGTTCTTC. Translating gives CATSDYGQGAGNEQFF.

This sequence joins TRBV15 and TRBJ2-5; possibly TRBD1 for D (6 bases). The CDR3 sequence is 16 residues long. Per germline, CDR1 LNHNV and CDR2 YYDKDF (reference sequence). Trimming stripped 3 bases from V and 2 bases from J, with 16 bases between. The CDR3 coding sequence is TGTGCCACCAGCAGCCCGGGACATAGGGATCAAGAGACCCAGTACTTC. It codes for CATSSPGHRDQETQYF.

In its sample, this clonotype was seen a few times. The genes are TRBV3-1 and TRBJ2-7; D gene ambiguous. CDR1 and CDR2 (germline): LGHDT, YNNKEL (reference sequence). Trimming cost V 4 bases and J 3 bases, with 13 bases left between them. The CDR3 runs to 14 residues. The CDR3 DNA reads as TGTGCCAGCAGCCCCATGTACGGAAACTACGAGCAGTACTTC. Translating it yields CASSPMYGNYEQYF.

This chain links TRBV12-3 or TRBV12-4 with TRBJ2-2; D is undetermined. The CDR3 covers 13 residues. V lost 6 bases and J 6 bases, leaving 11 bases between the germline ends. CDR3 nucleotide sequence: TGTGCCAGCAGCGTTATTGCAGCCGGGGAGCTGTTTTTT. Translation gives CASSVIAAGELFF.

This chain connects TRBV3-1 to TRBJ2-2; D gene uncertain. The germline V gene has CDR1 LGHDT and CDR2 YNNKEL (reference sequence). The CDR3 spans 14 residues. The ends were cut back, 2 bases at V and 5 bases at J, with 9 bases in the middle. The DNA for the CDR3 is TGTGCCAGCAGCCAACTTTCAAAAACCGGGGAGCTGTTTTTT. This translates into CASSQLSKTGELFF.

This clonotype came up many times. The chain uses TRBV7-2 and TRBJ2-3; 9 nucleotides line up with TRBD1. Germline V CDR1 and CDR2: SGHTA, FQGNSA. V lost 5 bases and J lost 14; bases outside the gene matches: 8. The CDR3 spans 12 residues. In DNA form, the CDR3 reads TGTGCCAGCAGCCCGGCCGGGGACAGGGTGTATTTT. The encoded protein is CASSPAGDRVYF.

This chain links TRBV10-2 with TRBJ2-1; 7 nucleotides agree with TRBD1. Looked up from germline, CDR1 is WSHSY and CDR2 is SAAADI. CDR3 length equals 13 residues. V shed 7 bases and J 7 bases; nucleotides not matched to a gene: 7. The CDR3 DNA sequence: TGCGCCAGCACCCGGGACAGCCTTAATGAGCAGTTCTTC. This sequence encodes CASTRDSLNEQFF.

The V call is TRBV5-1, the J call TRBJ2-7, with D maybe TRBD1 (6 bases). Trimming took 1 base from V and 2 from J, leaving 13 bases between them. Germline V gene data show CDR1 as SGHRS and CDR2 as YFSETQ. There are 15 residues in the CDR3. This CDR3 reads CASSLSSDRPYEQYF. The CDR3 DNA reads as TGCGCCAGCAGCTTGTCCTCCGACAGGCCCTACGAGCAGTACTTC.